The 17 T cell receptor beta chains in this list originate from one sample, sequenced in a study of blood T cell repertoires in COVID-19. Repertoires were generated with immunoSEQ multiplex PCR, while TCRdb's copy carries only in-frame clones and drops some. Of 200,000 to 300,000 clones in the sample, 75% to 90% were seen once. The material sequenced was peripheral blood. These receptor sequences come from a man aged 35 to 55 with acute or convalescent COVID-19.

This rearrangement joins TRBV5-6 to TRBJ2-1; 9 positions agree with TRBD2. This CDR3 is 15 amino acids long. The V gene's germline CDR1 is SGHDT and CDR2 YYEEEE. With V trimmed by 3 bases and J by 4 bases, 5 bases remained unmatched. This chain's CDR3 is CASSSPSGMYNEQFF. The CDR3 nucleotides are TGTGCCAGCAGCTCGCCTAGCGGGATGTACAATGAGCAGTTCTTC.

The sample holds one count of this clone. This rearrangement joins TRBV7-8 to TRBJ2-5, with D possibly being TRBD2 (7 bases). Trimming cost V 0 bases and J 5 bases, with 19 bases left between them. This CDR3 region has 17 residues. Germline V gene lookup returns CDR1 SGHVS and CDR2 FQNEAQ. The CDR3 protein is CASSLAHGGGGQETQYF. As DNA, the CDR3 is TGTGCCAGCAGCTTAGCCCACGGGGGCGGGGGCCAGGAGACCCAGTACTTC.

As regards this clone: The sample carries other DNA sequences with the same CDR3. The CDR3 DNA is TGTGCCAGCAGCTTTCAGGGGACTGGAAACACCATATATTTT. It specifies CASSFQGTGNTIYF. V gene TRBV5-5 combines with J gene TRBJ1-3, with a weak D call TRBD1 (6 bases). The CDR3 has 14 residues. The V gene's germline CDR1 is SGHKS and CDR2 YYEKEE (reference sequence). The V gene lost 2 bases and the J gene lost 2 bases, with 8 bases spanning the gap.

This clone occurred a few times. The chain carries TRBV2 and TRBJ2-5, with 7 positions matching TRBD2. The V gene end was trimmed by 10 bases and the J gene end by 0 bases; junction bases not matched to a gene: 11. The CDR3 length is 15 residues. CDR1 is SNHLY, CDR2 FYNNEI, per germline. The CDR3 DNA follows: TGTGCCACCGGGGGGAGCGGCTCGTACCAAGAGACCCAGTACTTC. Its translation is CATGGSGSYQETQYF.

The J gene is TRBJ1-5, the V gene TRBV19, with D possibly matching TRBD1 (5 bases). The CDR3 extends over 15 amino acids. Trimming left V 7 bases short and J 4 bases short, with 17 bases between. The germline CDR1 and CDR2 sequences are LNHDA and SQIVND (reference sequence). The CDR3 region is CASTSLGQGNQPQHF. The CDR3, as DNA: TGTGCCAGTACCTCCCTTGGGCAGGGTAATCAGCCCCAGCATTTT. Variable domain in full (rest from reference TRBV19 and TRBJ1-5): DGGITQSPKYLFRKEGQNVTLSCEQNLNHDAMYWYRQDPGQGLRLIYYSQIVNDFQKGDIAEGYSVSREKKESFPLTVTSAQKNPTAFYLCASTSLGQGNQPQHFGDGTRLSIL.

The genes are TRBV7-2 and TRBJ2-1, with 10 bases lining up with TRBD2. This CDR3 is built from 15 residues. Per the germline V gene, CDR1 is SGHTA and CDR2 is FQGNSA. The V gene end was trimmed by 1 base and the J gene end by 8 bases; junction bases not matched to a gene: 5. CDR3: CASSLGSSGSYEQFF. The CDR3 DNA reads as TGTGCCAGCAGCTTAGGGTCTAGCGGGAGCTATGAGCAGTTCTTC.

This clone has a handful of counts. This chain connects TRBV5-1 to TRBJ2-7, with a tentative D call TRBD1 (6 bases). Germline V CDR1 and CDR2: SGHRS, YFSETQ. V was shortened by 0 bases and J by 4 bases, with 14 bases between the two germline ends. The length of the CDR3 is 15 residues. The CDR3 sequence: CASSLAARGGYEQYF. The CDR3 nucleotides are TGCGCCAGCAGCTTGGCCGCCAGAGGGGGATACGAGCAGTACTTC.

The chain carries TRBV19 and TRBJ1-2, with 8 bases matching TRBD1. The germline gives CDR1 LNHDA, CDR2 SQIVND (reference sequence). The V and J ends lost 7 bases and 6 bases, in that order; junction bases with no gene match: 10. CDR3 size: 14 residues. CDR3 amino acids: CASTPGGGLNGYTF. CDR3 in DNA: TGTGCCAGTACCCCAGGGGGCGGACTGAATGGCTACACCTTC.

The rearrangement uses TRBV7-7 and TRBJ2-1; no clear D. CDR1 and CDR2 from the germline V gene are SSHAT and FNYEAQ (reference sequence). There are 16 residues in the CDR3. The germline V and J ends were trimmed by 2 bases and 4 bases, with 15 bases remaining between them. The CDR3 coding sequence is TGTGCCAGCAGCTTAAGTGGTGAGGTTGGATACAATGAGCAGTTCTTC. This codes for CASSLSGEVGYNEQFF. The whole variable domain, filled in from reference TRBV7-7 and TRBJ2-1, reads GAGVSQSPRYKVTKRGQDVTLRCDPISSHATLYWYQQALGQGPEFLTYFNYEAQPDKSGLPSDRFSAERPEGSISTLTIQRTEQRDSAMYRCASSLSGEVGYNEQFFGPGTRLTVL.

The CDR3 DNA sequence: TGTGCCAGCAGTCGACTAGCGGGAGGCACAGATACGCAGTATTTT. As protein: CASSRLAGGTDTQYF. The chain joins TRBV2 to TRBJ2-3; 12 positions agree with TRBD2. This CDR3 spans 15 amino acids. Trimming took 5 bases from V and 1 from J; bases not matched to a gene: 1. Germline loops: CDR1 SNHLY, CDR2 FYNNEI.

The sample holds one count of this clone. The rearrangement uses TRBV6-4 and TRBJ1-1; 11 nucleotides agree with TRBD1. The CDR3 runs to 15 residues. V lost 10 bases to trimming and J lost 1 base; unmatched junction nucleotides: 8. Germline CDR1 and CDR2: MRHNA and SNTAGT. The CDR3 reads CANRTGGVGNTEAFF. The CDR3 DNA sequence: TGTGCCAACAGGACAGGGGGCGTGGGGAACACTGAAGCTTTCTTT.

J is TRBJ2-3 and V is TRBV15; 7 bases fit TRBD2. The junction had 2 bases not matched to a gene; V was cut back by 1 base and J by 1 base. Germline V CDR1 and CDR2: LNHNV, YYDKDF (reference sequence). The CDR3 is 15 residues long. The CDR3 DNA reads as TGTGCCACCAGCAGAGTTGGGGGGGGCACAGATACGCAGTATTTT. Its translation is CATSRVGGGTDTQYF.

This clone turned up a few times. V gene TRBV18 combines with J gene TRBJ1-4; D ambiguous. Trimming pared 4 bases from V and 4 bases from J, leaving 10 bases between. This CDR3 is 14 amino acids long. Germline CDR1 KGHSH, CDR2 LQKENI. The CDR3 DNA reads as TGTGCCAGCTCACACCGGGTAAATAATGAAAAACTGTTTTTT. Protein sequence: CASSHRVNNEKLFF.

This clone came up a few times. The rearrangement uses TRBV5-1 and TRBJ1-4, with 9 bases identical to TRBD1. The CDR3 spans 15 residues. Germline assignment: CDR1 SGHRS and CDR2 YFSETQ. V gave up 3 bases and J gave up 6 bases; unmatched junction bases: 6. The CDR3 spells CASSSTGGIDEKLFF. The CDR3 nucleotides are TGCGCCAGCAGCTCTACAGGGGGCATTGATGAAAAACTGTTTTTT.

Of note for this clone: The germline gene is not matched at one end of the junction; a read error may be the cause. The rearrangement uses TRBV11-2 and TRBJ2-7; 7 bases fit TRBD2. Germline V CDR1 and CDR2: SGHAT, FQNNGV. The CDR3 extends over 11 amino acids. The CDR3 sequence is CASSPGGTPDF. The CDR3, as DNA: TGTGCCAGCAGCCCCGGGGGGACGCCGGACTTC.

The chain is built from TRBV7-2 and TRBJ1-2; 8 bases are a match to TRBD1. CDR1 SGHTA and CDR2 FQGNSA come from the germline V gene. V shed 4 bases and J 3 bases; nucleotides not matched to a gene: 13. This CDR3 contains 17 residues. The CDR3 bases are TGTGCCAGCAGCTCATATTGGACAGGGACAGCAGACTATGGCTACACCTTC. The encoded protein is CASSSYWTGTADYGYTF.

The genes are TRBV19 and TRBJ2-7, with D maybe TRBD2 (6 bases). V dropped 5 bases and J dropped 3 bases, with 20 bases sitting between them. This CDR3 has 16 amino acids. Germline V gives CDR1 LNHDA, CDR2 SQIVND (reference sequence). CDR3 loop: CASSARSGLQYYEQYF. CDR3 coding DNA: TGTGCCAGTAGTGCCCGGTCGGGACTGCAATACTACGAGCAGTACTTC.